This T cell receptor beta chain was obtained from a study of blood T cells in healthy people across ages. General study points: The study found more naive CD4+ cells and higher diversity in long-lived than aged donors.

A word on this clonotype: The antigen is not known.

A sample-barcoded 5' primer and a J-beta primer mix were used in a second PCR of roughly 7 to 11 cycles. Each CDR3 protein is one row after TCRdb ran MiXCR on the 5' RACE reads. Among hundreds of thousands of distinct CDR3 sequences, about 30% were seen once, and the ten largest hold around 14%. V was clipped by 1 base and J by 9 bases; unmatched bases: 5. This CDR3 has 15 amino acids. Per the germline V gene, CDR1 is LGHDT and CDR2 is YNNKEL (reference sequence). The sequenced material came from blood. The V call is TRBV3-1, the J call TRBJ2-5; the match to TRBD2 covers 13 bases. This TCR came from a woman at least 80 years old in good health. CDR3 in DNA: TGTGCCAGCAGCCAAGTGGCCGGGACTAGCGGGGCCCAGTACTTC. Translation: CASSQVAGTSGAQYF.